This T cell receptor beta chain is drawn from a study of blood T cell repertoires in COVID-19. Assay used: immunoSEQ multiplex PCR; TCRdb lists only in-frame clones, some missing. The table lists 57,000 or so clones, 86% of them singletons, with 13% to 15% in the top ten. V dropped 7 bases and J dropped 2 bases, with 8 bases sitting between them. This CDR3 contains 12 residues. CDR1 is LNHNV and CDR2 is YYDKDF in the germline V gene (reference sequence). The source of this sequence is a human donor in a cohort sampled during active COVID-19. Material for sequencing was peripheral blood. The V gene is TRBV15, the J gene TRBJ1-2; D is unclear. The CDR3 spells CATKRGNYGYTF. The CDR3 region has the DNA TGTGCCACCAAGAGAGGGAACTATGGCTACACCTTC.